The present TCR beta chain was sequenced within a study of siplizumab effects on memory and regulatory T cells. The data were produced by immunoSEQ multiplex PCR, yet TCRdb's version contains in-frame clones alone and is incomplete. The sample holds 50,000 to 55,000 clones, 85% to 95% seen once. CDR3 length: 11 amino acids. Germline-derived CDR1 and CDR2 are SGDLS and YYNGEE. V dropped 3 bases and J dropped 6 bases, with 3 bases sitting between them. Concerning this clone: The antigen remains unidentified. Other nucleotide sequences in the sample specify the same CDR3.

Study results and caveats: Tregs that proliferated in siplizumab cultures did not have their suppressive function confirmed. Naive T cells looked more diverse than memory cells and looked like major alloresponse contributors. Phenotypic classification as naive or memory proved unattainable for roughly 75-96% of proliferating CD4+ or CD8+ clones.

The sequence derives from a human donor in good health. This sequence joins TRBV9 and TRBJ2-2; D unresolved. The sequenced material came from CD8+ T cells sorted from blood. The CDR3 reads CASSAAGELFF. As DNA, the CDR3 is TGTGCCAGCAGCGCCGCCGGGGAGCTGTTTTTT.